The rows below give T cell receptor beta chains drawn from one sample of a study of cytotoxic CD8 clonotypes in ibrutinib-treated CLL. Sequencing was performed with immunoSEQ multiplex PCR; in TCRdb, only in-frame clones are kept and a portion is missing. The sample holds around 160,000 clones; roughly 80% are singletons and the top ten take about 1.9%. The material was PBMCs, obtained after 12 months of ibrutinib treatment. Source of these receptors: a human donor with chronic lymphocytic leukemia. Both conserved end residues are part of each CDR3. D genes are given only for firm matches. A row's size may be missing; if present it is once, few, many or a size class.

J gene | D gene | V gene | clone size | CDR3 protein | CDR3 DNA
TRBJ2-2 | TRBD1 | TRBV7-2 | . | CASSSGTGGSNTGELFF | TGTGCCAGCAGCTCTGGGACAGGGGGCTCGAACACCGGGGAGCTGTTTTTT
TRBJ1-1 | . | TRBV10-3 | . | CAISDLDPGNTEAFF | TGTGCCATCAGTGACCTTGACCCAGGAAACACTGAAGCTTTCTTT
TRBJ2-7 | . | TRBV2 | . | CASGEYEQYF | TGTGCCAGCGGGGAGTACGAGCAGTACTTC
TRBJ1-5 | . | TRBV6-5 | few | CASTQGNSNQPQHF | TGTGCCAGCACTCAGGGAAATAGCAATCAGCCCCAGCATTTT
TRBJ1-6 | TRBD1 | TRBV19 | once | CASMDRSSYNSPLHF | TGTGCCAGTATGGACAGGAGCTCCTATAATTCACCCCTCCACTTT
TRBJ2-1 | . | TRBV7-3 | . | CASSRYYRPGDGNEQFF | TGTGCCAGCAGTCGTTATTACCGCCCGGGAGACGGCAATGAGCAGTTCTTC
TRBJ2-7 | . | TRBV10-3 | . | CAISESTLDGPYEQYF | TGTGCCATCAGTGAGTCGACGCTCGACGGACCCTACGAGCAGTACTTC
TRBJ1-2 | . | TRBV7-2 | once | CASSLLGAGGGYTF | TGTGCCAGCAGCTTATTGGGGGCGGGGGGGGGCTACACCTTC
TRBJ1-1 | . | TRBV20-1 | . | CSARGGTEAFF | TGCAGTGCTAGGGGGGGCACTGAAGCTTTCTTT
TRBJ2-5 | TRBD2 | TRBV9 | . | CASSVAATSGGETQYF | TGTGCCAGCAGCGTAGCGGCCACGTCGGGGGGAGAGACCCAGTACTTC
TRBJ1-4 | . | TRBV5-8 | . | CASLGGKKLFF | TGTGCCAGCCTGGGGGGTAAAAAACTGTTTTTT
TRBJ2-7 | TRBD2 | TRBV20-1 | . | CSAPREGMFF | TGCAGTGCACCCCGGGAGGGGATGTTTTTC
TRBJ2-2 | . | TRBV5-4 | . | CASGAVGLPIGELFF | TGTGCCAGCGGGGCGGTAGGGTTACCGATCGGGGAGCTGTTTTTT
TRBJ1-1 | . | TRBV28 | . | CASSLSRVVRDGAKYEAFF | TGTGCCAGCAGTTTATCGCGGGTTGTCAGGGACGGAGCGAAATATGAAGCTTTCTTT
TRBJ1-3 | . | TRBV28 | . | CASSPTGLNTIYF | TGTGCCAGCAGCCCTACGGGACTAAACACCATATATTTT
TRBJ1-2 | . | TRBV5-1 | . | CASSLGGDYGYTF | TGCGCCAGCAGCTTGGGAGGGGACTATGGCTACACCTTC
TRBJ2-1 | . | TRBV29-1 | once | CSVEGLSNEQFF | TGCAGCGTTGAAGGGCTAAGCAATGAGCAGTTCTTC
TRBJ2-7 | TRBD2 | TRBV5-1 | . | CASSKRGNEGLQQYF | TGCGCCAGCAGCAAGCGGGGGAATGAGGGTTTACAGCAGTACTTC
TRBJ2-7 | . | TRBV4-3 | . | CASSQGPGEQYF | TGCGCCAGCAGCCAAGGCCCAGGCGAGCAGTACTTC
TRBJ1-3 | . | TRBV5-1 | . | CASSLPGMTGNTIYF | TGCGCCAGCAGCTTGCCAGGGATGACGGGAAACACCATATATTTT
TRBJ1-4 | . | TRBV5-5 | . | CASSITPKGANEKLFF | TGTGCCAGCAGCATAACCCCGAAAGGGGCTAATGAAAAACTGTTTTTT
TRBJ1-5 | TRBD1 | TRBV10-3 | . | CAISEEGQRKQPQHF | TGTGCCATCAGCGAGGAGGGACAGAGGAAACAGCCCCAGCATTTT
TRBJ2-2 | . | TRBV11-3 | . | CASSSPATGELFF | TGTGCCAGCAGCTCTCCGGCCACCGGGGAGCTGTTTTTT
TRBJ2-5 | TRBD2 | TRBV7-7 | few | CASSSVGGAQETQYF | TGTGCTAGCAGCTCAGTCGGGGGGGCCCAAGAGACCCAGTACTTC
TRBJ2-2 | . | TRBV7-2 | . | CASSRIITSNTGELFF | TGTGCCAGCAGCCGTATAATAACCTCGAACACCGGGGAGCTGTTTTTT
TRBJ1-5 | . | TRBV30 | . | CAWSVDSSNQPQHF | TGTGCCTGGAGTGTGGACAGTAGCAATCAGCCCCAGCATTTT
TRBJ1-2 | TRBD1 | TRBV28 | . | CASSPTGRNYGYTF | TGTGCCAGCAGTCCGACAGGGAGGAACTATGGCTACACCTTC
TRBJ1-4 | TRBD1 | TRBV30 | . | CAWGQGTTEKLFF | TGTGCCTGGGGACAGGGGACGACGGAAAAACTGTTTTTT
TRBJ2-1 | . | TRBV15 | . | CATSRDMGRVNEQFF | TGTGCCACCAGCAGAGATATGGGCAGGGTGAATGAGCAGTTCTTC
TRBJ2-2 | TRBD1 | TRBV7-7 | . | CASSPRQGAITGELFF | TGTGCCAGCAGCCCCCGACAGGGGGCAATCACCGGGGAGCTGTTTTTT
TRBJ1-1 | . | TRBV19 | . | CASRRLQENTEAFF | TGTGCCAGTAGACGGCTTCAGGAGAACACTGAAGCTTTCTTT
TRBJ1-4 | TRBD1 | TRBV28 | . | CASSFPGTGFEKLFF | TGTGCCAGCAGTTTCCCCGGGACAGGGTTTGAAAAACTGTTTTTT
TRBJ2-3 | TRBD2 | TRBV4-3 | . | CASSQGTSGWMNTQYF | TGCGCCAGCAGCCAAGGGACTAGCGGATGGATGAATACGCAGTATTTT
TRBJ2-2 | . | TRBV7-2 | . | CASSKTARNSNTGELFF | TGTGCCAGCAGCAAAACCGCCCGAAATTCGAACACCGGGGAGCTGTTTTTT
TRBJ2-7 | TRBD2 | TRBV28 | . | CASSPVTSGLYEQYF | TGTGCCAGCAGTCCGGTGACTAGCGGACTCTACGAGCAGTACTTC
TRBJ2-1 | . | TRBV12-5 | . | CASGRDRGGYEQFF | TGTGCTAGTGGGCGGGACAGAGGGGGGTATGAGCAGTTCTTC
TRBJ1-3 | . | TRBV6-5 | . | CASSPAGGSGNTIYF | TGTGCCAGCAGCCCTGCCGGGGGGTCTGGAAACACCATATATTTT
TRBJ1-2 | . | TRBV7-2 | . | CASSLVGRANSYGYTF | TGTGCCAGCAGCTTAGTCGGGAGGGCAAATAGCTATGGCTACACCTTC
TRBJ2-5 | . | TRBV15 | . | CATSREQESYLETQYF | TGTGCCACCAGCAGAGAGCAGGAAAGTTATTTAGAGACCCAGTACTTC
TRBJ2-5 | . | TRBV5-1 | medium-sized | CASSVGETQYF | TGCGCCAGCAGTGTGGGGGAGACCCAGTACTTC
TRBJ1-1 | . | TRBV12-5 | . | CASGLGGNTEAFF | TGTGCTAGTGGTTTAGGTGGGAACACTGAAGCTTTCTTT
TRBJ2-1 | . | TRBV18 | once | CASSPPPGAGVNEQFF | TGTGCCAGCTCACCACCCCCGGGCGCAGGGGTGAATGAGCAGTTCTTC
TRBJ2-1 | TRBD2 | TRBV19 | . | CASTQRGGRTNEQFF | TGTGCCAGTACCCAAAGGGGCGGGAGGACCAATGAGCAGTTCTTC
TRBJ2-2 | TRBD2 | TRBV4-2 | . | CASSQVFASGGNTGELFF | TGTGCCAGCAGCCAAGTCTTTGCTAGCGGGGGGAACACCGGGGAGCTGTTTTTT
TRBJ2-2 | . | TRBV7-3 | once | CASSFGWGGELFF | TGTGCCAGCAGCTTTGGCTGGGGCGGGGAGCTGTTTTTT
TRBJ1-2 | TRBD1 | TRBV15 | . | CATSRIQGNGYTF | TGTGCCACCAGCAGGATACAGGGGAATGGCTACACCTTC
TRBJ2-7 | . | TRBV5-1 | few | CASSSGPTVHEQYF | TGCGCCAGCAGCTCGGGACCCACGGTCCACGAGCAGTACTTC
TRBJ1-1 | . | TRBV10-3 | once | CAIRERATNTEAFF | TGTGCCATCAGGGAAAGGGCCACGAACACTGAAGCTTTCTTT
TRBJ2-1 | . | TRBV5-6 | . | CASSPYLGNEQFF | TGTGCCAGCAGCCCTTATCTGGGAAATGAGCAGTTCTTC
TRBJ1-1 | . | TRBV30 | once | CAWRGGGTEAFF | TGTGCCTGGAGGGGAGGGGGTACTGAAGCTTTCTTT
TRBJ1-3 | . | TRBV7-2 | . | CASSLARAGGNTIYF | TGTGCCAGCAGCTTAGCCAGGGCTGGCGGAAACACCATATATTTT
TRBJ1-2 | . | TRBV28 | . | CASSLFIYGYTF | TGTGCCAGCAGTTTATTTATCTATGGCTACACCTTC
TRBJ1-2 | TRBD1 | TRBV5-5 | few | CASSLGDRVLGYTF | TGTGCCAGCAGCTTGGGGGACAGGGTACTAGGCTACACCTTC
TRBJ1-3 | . | TRBV7-7 | . | CASSPEASGNTIYF | TGTGCTAGCAGCCCGGAGGCCTCTGGAAACACCATATATTTT
TRBJ2-7 | . | TRBV5-6 | . | CASSFAGSPVGYEQYF | TGTGCCAGCAGCTTTGCAGGGTCGCCGGTGGGCTACGAGCAGTACTTC
TRBJ2-6 | . | TRBV14 | . | CASSLKPNVLTF | TGTGCCAGCAGCCTTAAACCGAACGTCCTGACTTTC
TRBJ2-3 | . | TRBV5-1 | . | CASSLSDSRDTQYF | TGCGCCAGCAGCCTGAGTGACTCCAGGGATACGCAGTATTTT